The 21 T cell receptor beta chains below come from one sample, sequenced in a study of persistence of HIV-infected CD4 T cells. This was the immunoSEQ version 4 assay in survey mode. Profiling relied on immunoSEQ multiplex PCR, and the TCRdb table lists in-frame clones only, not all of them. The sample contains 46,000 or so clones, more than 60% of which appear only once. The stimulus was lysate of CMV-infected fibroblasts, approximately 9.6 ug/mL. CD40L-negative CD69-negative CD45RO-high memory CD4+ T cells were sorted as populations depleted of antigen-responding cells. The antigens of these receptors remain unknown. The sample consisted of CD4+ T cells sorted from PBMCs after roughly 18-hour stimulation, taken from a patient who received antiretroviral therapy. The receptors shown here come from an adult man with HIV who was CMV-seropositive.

The CDR3 protein is CSTWTAPYEQYF. Here the CDR3 DNA reads TGCAGCACCTGGACAGCGCCCTACGAGCAGTACTTC. V and J are TRBV29-1 and TRBJ2-7; D may be TRBD1 (6 bases). In germline, CDR1 is SQVTM, CDR2 ANQGSEA. Trimming removed 8 bases at V and 2 bases at J, with 13 bases between. The CDR3 is 12 residues long.

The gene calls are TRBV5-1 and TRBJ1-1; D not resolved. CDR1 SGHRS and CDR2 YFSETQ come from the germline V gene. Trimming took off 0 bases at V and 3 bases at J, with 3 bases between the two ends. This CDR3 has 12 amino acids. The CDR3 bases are TGCGCCAGCAGCTTGGGGTACACTGAAGCTTTCTTT. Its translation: CASSLGYTEAFF.

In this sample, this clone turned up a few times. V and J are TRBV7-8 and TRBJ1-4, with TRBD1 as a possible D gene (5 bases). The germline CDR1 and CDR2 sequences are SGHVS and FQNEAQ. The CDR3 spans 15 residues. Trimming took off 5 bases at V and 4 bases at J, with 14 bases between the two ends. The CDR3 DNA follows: TGTGCCAGCAGCCGTCAACCGGGACTTAATGAAAAACTGTTTTTT. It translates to CASSRQPGLNEKLFF.

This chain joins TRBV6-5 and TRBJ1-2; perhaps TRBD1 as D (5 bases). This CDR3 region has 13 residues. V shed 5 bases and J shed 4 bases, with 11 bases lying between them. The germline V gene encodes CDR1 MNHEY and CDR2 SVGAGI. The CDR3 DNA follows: TGTGCCAGCAGTAGCGAGGGACTCTATGGCTACACCTTC. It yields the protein CASSSEGLYGYTF.

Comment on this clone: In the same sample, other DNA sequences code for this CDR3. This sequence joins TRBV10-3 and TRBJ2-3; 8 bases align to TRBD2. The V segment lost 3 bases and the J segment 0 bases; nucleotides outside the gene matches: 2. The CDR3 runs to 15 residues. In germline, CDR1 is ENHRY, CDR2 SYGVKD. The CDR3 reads CAISEPGGSTDTQYF. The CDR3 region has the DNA TGTGCCATCAGTGAACCGGGAGGGAGCACAGATACGCAGTATTTT.

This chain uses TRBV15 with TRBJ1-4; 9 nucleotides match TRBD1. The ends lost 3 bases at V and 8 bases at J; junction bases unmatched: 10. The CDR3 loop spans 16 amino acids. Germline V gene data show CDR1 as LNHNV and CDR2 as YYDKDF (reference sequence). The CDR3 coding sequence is TGTGCCACCAGCAGGGGGGCCGGGACAGGGCACGAAAAACTGTTTTTT. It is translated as CATSRGAGTGHEKLFF. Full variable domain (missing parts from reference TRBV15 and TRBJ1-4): DAMVIQNPRYQVTQFGKPVTLSCSQTLNHNVMYWYQQKSSQAPKLLFHYYDKDFNNEADTPDNFQSRRPNTSFCFLDIRSPGLGDTAMYLCATSRGAGTGHEKLFFGSGTQLSVL.

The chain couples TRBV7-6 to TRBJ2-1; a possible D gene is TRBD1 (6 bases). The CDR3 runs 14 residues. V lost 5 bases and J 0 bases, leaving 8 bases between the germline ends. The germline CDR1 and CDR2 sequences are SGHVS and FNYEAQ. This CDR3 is CASSQGGSYNEQFF. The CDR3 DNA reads TGTGCCAGCAGCCAAGGGGGCTCCTACAATGAGCAGTTCTTC.

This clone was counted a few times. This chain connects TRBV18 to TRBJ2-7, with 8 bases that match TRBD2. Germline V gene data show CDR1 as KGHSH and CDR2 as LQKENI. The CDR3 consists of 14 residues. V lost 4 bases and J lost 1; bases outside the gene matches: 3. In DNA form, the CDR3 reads TGTGCCAGCTCACTCACTAGCGGATCCTACGAGCAGTACTTC. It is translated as CASSLTSGSYEQYF.

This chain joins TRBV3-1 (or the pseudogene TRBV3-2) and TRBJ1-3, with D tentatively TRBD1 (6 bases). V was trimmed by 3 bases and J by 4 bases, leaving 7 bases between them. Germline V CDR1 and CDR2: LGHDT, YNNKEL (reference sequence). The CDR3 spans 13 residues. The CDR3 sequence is CASSHGGGNTIYF. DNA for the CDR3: TGTGCCAGCAGCCACGGGGGCGGAAACACCATATATTTT.

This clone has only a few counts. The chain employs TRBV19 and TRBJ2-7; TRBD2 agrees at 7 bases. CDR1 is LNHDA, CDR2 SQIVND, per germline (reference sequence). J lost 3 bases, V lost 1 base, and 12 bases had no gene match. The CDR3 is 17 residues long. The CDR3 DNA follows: TGTGCCAGTAGTATAGCGGGGAGGGCTTTCGGCCGCTACGAGCAGTACTTC. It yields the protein CASSIAGRAFGRYEQYF.

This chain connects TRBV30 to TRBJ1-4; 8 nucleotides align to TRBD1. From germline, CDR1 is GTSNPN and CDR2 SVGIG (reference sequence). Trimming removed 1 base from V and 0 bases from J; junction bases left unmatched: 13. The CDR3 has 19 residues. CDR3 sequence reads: CAWSEGTGPLFATNEKLFF. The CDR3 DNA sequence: TGTGCCTGGAGTGAAGGGACAGGACCCCTTTTTGCAACTAATGAAAAACTGTTTTTT.

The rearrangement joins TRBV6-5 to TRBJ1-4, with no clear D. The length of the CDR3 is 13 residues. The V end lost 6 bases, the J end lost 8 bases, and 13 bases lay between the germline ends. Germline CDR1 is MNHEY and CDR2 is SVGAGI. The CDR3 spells CASSIVKEEKLFF. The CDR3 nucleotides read TGTGCCAGCAGCATCGTTAAGGAGGAAAAACTGTTTTTT.

The DNA of the CDR3 is TGTGCCAGCAGCCCGGGACAGGGGGCTGGTCGTCCTGAGTTTGGCTACACCTTC. Translation gives CASSPGQGAGRPEFGYTF. The V call is TRBV27, the J call TRBJ1-2, with TRBD1 matching 12 bases. The CDR3 is 18 amino acids. Germline V gene data show CDR1 as MNHEY and CDR2 as SMNVEV (reference sequence). The V segment lost 6 bases and the J segment 7 bases; nucleotides outside the gene matches: 18.

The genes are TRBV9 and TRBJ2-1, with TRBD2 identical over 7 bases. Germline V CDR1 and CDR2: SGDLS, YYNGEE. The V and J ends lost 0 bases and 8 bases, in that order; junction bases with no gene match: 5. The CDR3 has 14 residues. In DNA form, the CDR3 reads TGTGCCAGCAGCGTAGTTTCCCGGGGGGATGAGCAGTTCTTC. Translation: CASSVVSRGDEQFF.

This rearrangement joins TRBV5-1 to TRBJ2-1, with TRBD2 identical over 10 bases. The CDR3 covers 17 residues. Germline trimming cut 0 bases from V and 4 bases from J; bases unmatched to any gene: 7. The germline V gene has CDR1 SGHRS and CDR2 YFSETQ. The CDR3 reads CASSLASSGSTYNEQFF. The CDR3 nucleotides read TGCGCCAGCAGCTTGGCCTCTAGCGGGAGCACTTACAATGAGCAGTTCTTC.

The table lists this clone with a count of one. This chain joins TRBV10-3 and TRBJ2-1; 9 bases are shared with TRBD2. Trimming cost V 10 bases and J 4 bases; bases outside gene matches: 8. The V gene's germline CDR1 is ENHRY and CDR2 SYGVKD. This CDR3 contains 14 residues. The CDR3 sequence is CATVTGLAYNEQFF. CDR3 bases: TGTGCCACCGTAACGGGACTAGCTTACAATGAGCAGTTCTTC.

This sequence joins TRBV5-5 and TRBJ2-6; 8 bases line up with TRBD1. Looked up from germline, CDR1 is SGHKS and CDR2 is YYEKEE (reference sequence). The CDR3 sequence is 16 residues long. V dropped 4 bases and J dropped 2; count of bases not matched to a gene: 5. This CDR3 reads CASSQEDRAGANVLTF. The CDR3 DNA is TGTGCCAGCAGCCAGGAGGACAGGGCTGGGGCCAACGTCCTGACTTTC.

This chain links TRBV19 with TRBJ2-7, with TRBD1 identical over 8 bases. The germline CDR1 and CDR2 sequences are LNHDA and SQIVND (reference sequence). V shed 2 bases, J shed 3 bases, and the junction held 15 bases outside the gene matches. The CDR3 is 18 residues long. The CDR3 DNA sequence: TGTGCCAGTAGTATACGAACGATTGGGCAGGGGGCAAGCTACGAGCAGTACTTC. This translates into CASSIRTIGQGASYEQYF.

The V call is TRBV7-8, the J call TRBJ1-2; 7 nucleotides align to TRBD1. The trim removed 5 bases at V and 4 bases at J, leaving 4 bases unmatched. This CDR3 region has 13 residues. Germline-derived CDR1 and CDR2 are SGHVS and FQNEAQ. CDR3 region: CASSLQGLYGYTF. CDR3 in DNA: TGTGCCAGCAGCCTACAGGGGCTCTATGGCTACACCTTC.

The CDR3 DNA reads TGTGCCTGGAGTACCCCAGGGGGTTTAGGTGAAAAACTGTTTTTT. Encoded protein: CAWSTPGGLGEKLFF. This chain joins TRBV30 and TRBJ1-4, with 7 nucleotides matching TRBD1. V was pared by 2 bases and J by 7 bases, with 10 bases of the junction left unmatched. The CDR3 totals 15 residues. Germline lookup yields CDR1 GTSNPN and CDR2 SVGIG (reference sequence).

The CDR3 protein is CASSPLGTSRQETQYF. CDR3 nucleotides: TGTGCCAGCTCACCACTAGGGACTAGCAGACAAGAGACCCAGTACTTC. The rearrangement joins TRBV18 to TRBJ2-5, with 9 bases matching TRBD2. The V gene's germline CDR1 is KGHSH and CDR2 LQKENI. The CDR3 covers 16 residues. With V trimmed by 1 base and J by 2 bases, 5 bases remained unmatched. Filled out from reference TRBV18 and TRBJ2-5, the complete variable domain reads NAGVMQNPRHLVRRRGQEARLRCSPMKGHSHVYWYRQLPEEGLKFMVYLQKENIIDESGMPKERFSAEFPKEGPSILRIQQVVRGDSAAYFCASSPLGTSRQETQYFGPGTRLLVL.